A single sample is the source of the 18 T cell receptor beta chains below, sequenced in a study of early T cells in non-severe SARS-CoV-2 infection. TCRdb called the 5' RACE reads again in MiXCR, with one record for every CDR3 protein. In the table there are around 70,000 distinct CDR3 sequences, roughly 10% of which are singletons. This specimen consisted of whole blood, obtained at baseline. These receptors all stem from an adult who was a healthcare worker with PCR-confirmed SARS-CoV-2 infection or an uninfected control (not recorded which).

This clonotype has a count of ten or more. The J gene is TRBJ2-2, the V gene TRBV12-5; 9 bases align to TRBD2. The CDR3 loop spans 14 amino acids. CDR1 and CDR2 from the germline V gene are LGHNT and FRNRAP. The V segment lost 6 bases and the J segment 7 bases; nucleotides outside the gene matches: 6. The CDR3 loop reads CASGRTSVNGELFF. The CDR3 DNA is TGTGCTAGTGGCCGGACTAGCGTTAACGGGGAGCTGTTTTTT.

This clonotype has a single count. This chain links TRBV5-1 with TRBJ2-7, with 9 nucleotides matching TRBD1. The length of the CDR3 is 15 residues. V was clipped by 3 bases and J by 4 bases; unmatched bases: 8. Germline CDR1 reads SGHRS; CDR2 reads YFSETQ. CDR3 protein: CASSSPLTGGYEQYF. In DNA form, the CDR3 reads TGCGCCAGCAGCTCTCCCCTGACAGGGGGGTACGAGCAGTACTTC.

This chain links TRBV7-9 with TRBJ2-7; 7 bases align to TRBD1. CDR3 length: 14 residues. The germline V gene encodes CDR1 SEHNR and CDR2 FQNEAQ (reference sequence). The trim removed 4 bases at V and 3 bases at J, leaving 6 bases unmatched. CDR3 sequence reads: CASSWDSGLYEQYF. CDR3 nucleotides: TGTGCCAGCAGCTGGGACAGTGGCCTCTACGAGCAGTACTTC.

The chain is built from TRBV7-3 and TRBJ1-2; D remains ambiguous. The CDR3 totals 14 residues. Germline-derived CDR1 and CDR2 are SGHTA and FQGTGA. Trimming took off 5 bases at V and 8 bases at J, with 18 bases between the two ends. CDR3 coding DNA: TGTGCCAGCAGCCCTTTGGCAAGGAATGGGGGCTACACCTTC. This codes for CASSPLARNGGYTF.

This clonotype was detected ten times or more. CDR3 DNA: TGTGCCAGCAGCATAATAGCGGATGCAGCCAAAAACATTCAGTACTTC. Its protein product is CASSIIADAAKNIQYF. The chain joins TRBV7-2 to TRBJ2-4; possibly TRBD2 for D (6 bases). The germline V gene has CDR1 SGHTA and CDR2 FQGNSA. CDR3 size: 16 residues. Trimming removed 5 bases at V and 0 bases at J, with 14 bases between. The full variable domain, completed using reference TRBV7-2 and TRBJ2-4, is GAGVSQSPSNKVTEKGKDVELRCDPISGHTALYWYRQSLGQGLEFLIYFQGNSAPDKSGLPSDRFSAERTGGSVSTLTIQRTQQEDSAVYLCASSIIADAAKNIQYFGAGTRLSVL.

This clonotype was observed a handful of times. This sequence joins TRBV7-9 and TRBJ2-5, with D tentatively TRBD1 or TRBD2 (6 bases each). The CDR3 is 15 amino acids. Germline values: CDR1 SEHNR, CDR2 FQNEAQ (reference sequence). V dropped 5 bases and J dropped 5 bases, with 18 bases sitting between them. The CDR3 reads CASSQRGAAEETQYF. Here the CDR3 DNA reads TGTGCCAGCAGCCAAAGGGGGGCCGCGGAGGAGACCCAGTACTTC.

This clonotype has just a few counts. The rearrangement links TRBV9 to TRBJ2-7; 11 nucleotides align to TRBD1. Germline assignment: CDR1 SGDLS and CDR2 YYNGEE. Trimming took 4 bases from V and 6 from J; bases not matched to a gene: 6. The CDR3 contains 14 residues. The CDR3 coding sequence is TGTGCCAGCAGCCTACGGACAGGGGGCGCCGAGCAGTACTTC. Amino acids: CASSLRTGGAEQYF. The variable domain in full, with the rest retrieved from reference TRBV9 and TRBJ2-7, is DSGVTQTPKHLITATGQRVTLRCSPRSGDLSVYWYQQSLDQGLQFLIQYYNGEERAKGNILERFSAQQFPDLHSELNLSSLELGDSALYFCASSLRTGGAEQYFGPGTRLTVT.

This clonotype was picked up many times. This chain uses TRBV29-1 with TRBJ2-1; 7 bases are shared with TRBD1. Germline CDR1 reads SQVTM; CDR2 reads ANQGSEA. The CDR3 runs to 14 residues. Trimming cost V 6 bases and J 3 bases; bases outside gene matches: 8. DNA of the CDR3: TGCAGCGTCACCGGGACAGACCTCTACAATGAGCAGTTCTTC. Protein product: CSVTGTDLYNEQFF.

CDR3 protein: CASSLPPGQGVTGELFF. The CDR3 DNA follows: TGTGCCAGCAGCTTACCCCCGGGACAGGGGGTCACCGGGGAGCTGTTTTTT. The chain combines TRBV11-2 with TRBJ2-2; TRBD1 agrees at 11 bases. The V and J ends lost 2 bases and 4 bases, in that order; junction bases with no gene match: 6. From germline, CDR1 is SGHAT and CDR2 FQNNGV. The CDR3 contains 17 residues.

This clonotype was seen only a few times. The chain combines TRBV20-1 with TRBJ1-2; 7 bases are a match to TRBD1. CDR1 and CDR2 (germline): DFQATT, SNEGSKA (reference sequence). The CDR3 is 13 residues long. J was trimmed by 7 bases and V by 0 bases; bases with no gene match: 5. The DNA of the CDR3 is TGCAGTGCTAGAGAGGAAGGGGGCCTTGGCTACACCTTC. Its translation: CSAREEGGLGYTF.

This clonotype has at least ten counts. This rearrangement joins TRBV2 to TRBJ2-1; perhaps TRBD1 as D (5 bases). The CDR3 is 14 residues long. With 7 bases removed from V and 2 bases from J, the gap between germline ends came to 12 bases. Germline V gene sequence: CDR1 SNHLY, CDR2 FYNNEI. CDR3 in amino acids: CASNPQGTYNEQFF. Written as DNA, the CDR3 is TGTGCCAGCAACCCGCAGGGAACCTACAATGAGCAGTTCTTC.

This clonotype was counted only a few times. The genes are TRBV7-7 and TRBJ2-3; D gene ambiguous. The V and J ends lost 5 bases and 1 base respectively, with 7 bases between them. The CDR3 spans 13 residues. Germline assignment: CDR1 SSHAT and CDR2 FNYEAQ (reference sequence). CDR3 protein: CASSAPGTDTQYF. CDR3 nucleotides: TGTGCCAGCAGCGCCCCTGGCACAGATACGCAGTATTTT.

This clonotype was counted a few times. V is TRBV15 and J is TRBJ1-5; 7 bases fit TRBD1. CDR1 LNHNV and CDR2 YYDKDF come from the germline V gene (reference sequence). The CDR3 has 16 residues. Trimming cost V 0 bases and J 3 bases; bases outside gene matches: 5. The CDR3 DNA sequence: TGTGCCACCAGCAGAGAACAGGGGACCTCCAATCAGCCCCAGCATTTT. Translated, it gives CATSREQGTSNQPQHF.

As concerns this clonotype: The junction departs from germline at one end; a sequencing error may be responsible. This chain connects TRBV2 to TRBJ1-1; D is uncertain. The CDR3 loop spans 13 amino acids. CDR1 and CDR2 from the germline V gene are SNHLY and FYNNEI. The CDR3 bases are TGTGCCAGCAGTGAAAGGAGGGAGACTGTAGCTTTCTTT. Its protein product is CASSERRETVAFF. Filled out from reference TRBV2 and TRBJ1-1, the complete variable domain reads EPEVTQTPSHQVTQMGQEVILRCVPISNHLYFYWYRQILGQKVEFLVSFYNNEISEKSEIFDDQFSVERPDGSNFTLKIRSTKLEDSAMYFCASSERRETVAFFGQGTRLTVV.

J is TRBJ1-1 and V is TRBV28; 11 bases line up with TRBD1. V dropped 4 bases and J dropped 5; count of bases not matched to a gene: 6. Germline CDR1 is MDHEN and CDR2 is SYDVKM. CDR3 length: 15 residues. The CDR3 loop reads CASSSWDRGKTEAFF. The CDR3 DNA follows: TGTGCCAGCAGTTCCTGGGACAGGGGGAAGACTGAAGCTTTCTTT.

This clonotype was found a few times. The rearrangement joins TRBV5-4 to TRBJ1-1; possible D gene TRBD1, 6 bases. The germline CDR1 and CDR2 sequences are SGHNT and YYREEE (reference sequence). The CDR3 consists of 14 residues. The V end lost 3 bases, the J end lost 1 base, and 10 bases lay between the germline ends. The CDR3: CASSWMGANTEAFF. CDR3 sequence (DNA): TGTGCCAGCAGCTGGATGGGGGCGAACACTGAAGCTTTCTTT.

The sample holds many counts of this clonotype. V gene TRBV7-2 combines with J gene TRBJ2-4; TRBD1 might be the D (6 bases). Trimming stripped 5 bases from V and 9 bases from J, with 14 bases between. This CDR3 spans 13 amino acids. Germline lookup yields CDR1 SGHTA and CDR2 FQGNSA. The DNA of the CDR3 is TGTGCCAGCAGCCTCGGGACACTTCGCATTCAGTACTTC. As protein: CASSLGTLRIQYF.

This clonotype was observed a handful of times. The genes are TRBV11-1 and TRBJ1-1; 7 nucleotides line up with TRBD1. Per germline, CDR1 SGHAT and CDR2 FQDESV (reference sequence). This CDR3 region has 18 residues. Trimming took 0 bases from V and 1 from J; bases not matched to a gene: 11. CDR3 protein: CASSLAVKQGTPNTEAFF. The CDR3 DNA follows: TGTGCCAGCAGCTTAGCCGTTAAACAGGGGACGCCGAACACTGAAGCTTTCTTT. Full variable domain (remainder filled in from reference TRBV11-1 and TRBJ1-1): EAEVAQSPRYKITEKSQAVAFWCDPISGHATLYWYRQILGQGPELLVQFQDESVVDDSQLPKDRFSAERLKGVDSTLKIQPAELGDSAMYLCASSLAVKQGTPNTEAFFGQGTRLTVV.